This T cell receptor (beta chain) was sequenced for a study of cytomegalovirus exposure and HLA in healthy donors. Study outcomes and limitations: There were 150 to 200 TCR beta chains listed as cytomegalovirus-associated. Association of a missense DCLRE1C variant with TCR beta V- and J-gene trimming was reported in a later analysis. One cluster of highly shared sequence variants probably arose as a sequencing artifact.

Amplification used 60 Vbeta primers and 13 Jbeta primers. Data came from immunoSEQ multiplex PCR; TCRdb stores just in-frame clones and leaves some out. The sample holds over 110,000 clones, roughly 80% seen once. Germline V lookup: CDR1 MNHEY, CDR2 SVGAGI. The V and J ends lost 6 bases and 7 bases respectively, with 7 bases between them. The CDR3 is 12 amino acids. Remarks on this clone: The target antigen is unknown. The sample contains more than one DNA sequence encoding this CDR3.

Unrecorded immune exposures were likely, despite nominal health at sampling. The origin of this receptor is a man aged 18 to 29 in good health and CMV-seronegative. The chain recombines TRBV6-5 with TRBJ1-6, with D perhaps TRBD1 (5 bases). Source material: PBMCs. CDR3 sequence reads: CASRQGNSPLHF. The CDR3, as DNA: TGTGCCAGCAGGCAGGGAAATTCACCCCTCCACTTT.